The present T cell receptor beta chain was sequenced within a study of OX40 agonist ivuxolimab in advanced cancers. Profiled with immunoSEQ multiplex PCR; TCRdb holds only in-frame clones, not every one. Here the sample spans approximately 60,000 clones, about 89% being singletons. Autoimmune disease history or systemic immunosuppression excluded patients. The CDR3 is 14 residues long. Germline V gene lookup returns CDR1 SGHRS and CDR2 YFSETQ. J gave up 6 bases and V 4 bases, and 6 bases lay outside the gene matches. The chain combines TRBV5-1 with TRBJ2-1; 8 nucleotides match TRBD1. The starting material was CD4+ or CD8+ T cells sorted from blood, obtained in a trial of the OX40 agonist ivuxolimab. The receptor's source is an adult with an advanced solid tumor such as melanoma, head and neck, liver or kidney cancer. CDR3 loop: CASSLRGQGNEQFF. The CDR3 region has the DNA TGCGCCAGCAGCCTGAGAGGACAGGGCAATGAGCAGTTCTTC.